This TCR beta chain was retrieved from a study of cytomegalovirus exposure and HLA in healthy donors (dated by TCRdb to 2017 to 2019). Broadly, across the study: An earlier analysis of 587 of the donors reported about 280 Gb of sequence data and 95 million to 140 million unique TCR beta sequences obtained from about 200 million T cells. An early release that covered 500 to 800 HLA-typed donors contained 250 to 350 gigabases of sequencing data and 80 million or so unique TCR sequences. Of the 300 to 500 genotyped donors, over 80% were placed in the genetic ancestry cluster associated with self-reported Caucasian donors. The study aimed to test whether cataloging public T cell receptors could reveal signatures of past pathogen exposure. The study profiled the T cell repertoires of approximately 700 subjects by immunosequencing and related them to cytomegalovirus serostatus. A separate validation cohort of 90 to 150 different subjects was used in addition to the roughly 670-subject first cohort. To predict cytomegalovirus infection status, the study brought together high-throughput TCR immunosequencing, statistical association of individual TCRs with disease status, and machine learning. To study patterns of TCR occurrence, a later analysis re-analyzed previously published TCR beta repertoires from 700 or so donors and added high-resolution HLA genotyping. In the later analysis, no new phenotypic data were used to find candidate immune exposures; instead, reliance was placed on TCR beta sequences and their occurrence across donors. In an earlier analysis of roughly 600 of the donors, high-throughput TCR beta sequencing was used to judge whether each TCR beta V gene segment behaved as functional or pseudogenic. Donor age, sex, ethnicity and CMV serostatus were collected together with the repertoire data. Genome-wide SNP genotypes for about 60% of the 666 donors were used in a later genetic analysis, which treated that subset as a discovery cohort. Every repertoire in the discovery cohort had been generated on one and the same sequencing platform. Class I and class II HLA loci were covered by the typing at four-digit resolution. Typing coverage varied by locus: roughly 629-630 donors for A, B, C, DRB1 and DQB1; 500 to 550 for DQA1; approximately 610 for DPA1; roughly 450 for DPB1. Roughly 5 DR-DQ haplotypes were treated as single units for association and clustering because of strong linkage in the cohort. Among several hundred genotyped donors of the cohort, an average of roughly 230,000 unique TCR beta nucleotide sequences was sequenced per donor, of which roughly 17% were non-productive.

General study outcomes and caveats: The presence/absence analyses assumed that sequencing depth was roughly uniform across donors, and that assumption may not be true. A later genetic analysis reported fewer N-insertions in productive TCRs among donors in an Asian-associated ancestry cluster than the 666-donor mean. The study listed approximately 150 TCR beta chains as associated with cytomegalovirus. Most TCR sequences were observed very rarely across donors, whereas some public TCRs were present in many individuals. In this cohort, only TCR beta chains were sequenced, and detectable features were limited by the absence of alpha or paired-chain data. A few of the identified cytomegalovirus-associated TCR beta chains were confirmed in vitro to be specific for cytomegalovirus antigens. In a later analysis, most CMV-associated TCR beta chains were found to appear HLA-restricted, with HLA associations seemingly driven largely by CMV exposure. Some IMGT-functional V segments, including TRBV6-2 and TRBV6-3, could not be distinguished by the 87-base-pair reads and were therefore excluded. For the cohort, immune exposure information was limited to CMV serostatus. A later analysis reported that several top co-occurrence clusters appeared linked to parvovirus B19, influenza, CMV and Epstein-Barr virus. Broadly in line with IMGT annotations, most TCR beta V segments showed up in productive rearrangements about 87% or about 30% of the time in an earlier analysis of several hundred of the donors. A later analysis found that TCR association rates varied across HLA loci, with DRB1 alleles showing the most associated TCRs and HLA-C alleles the fewest. When HLA alleles, especially DR and DQ, strongly co-occurred, attributing TCR associations to individual alleles was difficult. Linkage disequilibrium might explain the correlated functional status among segregating V segments, but an unknown experimental factor could not be ruled out. Because some donors lacked HLA typing at each locus, the association tests relied only on the typed subset. A further reported finding was that TCR beta sequences accurately predicted the HLA-A and HLA-B alleles for most subjects in the first cohort. Approximately 18 rarely observed V segments, including chromosome 9 orphons, were excluded from the earlier analysis of several hundred of the donors because counts were too low. In a later analysis, HLA-associated TCR beta chains showed more clonal expansion and lower generation probabilities than non-associated chains that were equally common. In a later genetic analysis, a missense DCLRE1C variant was associated with V-gene and J-gene trimming of TCR beta chains, and the association was replicated in an independent cohort. The classifier was reported to diagnose cytomegalovirus status with high specificity and sensitivity in both the original cohort and the validation cohort. It was suggested by the authors that the approach could potentially be generalized to other disease states and immunological phenotypes. A cluster of highly shared sequence variants was judged likely to represent a technical artifact of the sequencing pipeline. A later analysis associated about 18,000 TCR beta sequences with specific HLA alleles at a false discovery rate of 0.05.

Libraries were prepared through the immunoSEQ multiplex PCR assay. The multiplex PCR relied on a mix of 60 forward primers for TCR Vbeta segments and 13 reverse primers for TCR Jbeta segments. The CDR3 region of rearranged TCR beta genes was amplified from genomic DNA with a multiplex PCR assay. On the Illumina HiSeq System, the amplified TCR beta libraries were sequenced as 87-base-pair reads. The published analysis was carried out like this. A later analysis counted about 76 million unique TCR beta chains across the 550 to 750 repertoires, and roughly 11 million of these chains were shared by at least two donors. Raw reads were error-corrected and collapsed into unique sequences with a nearest-neighbor algorithm that merged closely related sequences to remove PCR and sequencing errors. To assign V, D and J gene segments, CDR3 sequences were aligned to IMGT reference sequences. For a sequence to be retained, at least a six-nucleotide match to both a V gene segment and a J gene segment was required. Rearrangements were called productive when the CDR3 lacked stop codons and stayed in frame with V and J; all others were non-productive. CDR3 was defined by IMGT convention, running from the second conserved V-encoded cysteine to the conserved J-encoded phenylalanine. The earlier analysis of about 530 of the donors excluded any sequence lacking an unambiguous match to a single V gene segment. In an earlier analysis of several hundred of the donors, V segments were called functional above 56.7% productive rearrangements and were called segregating when the between-donor standard deviation exceeded 5%. To diagnose cytomegalovirus status from the catalog of TCR beta chain sequences, a statistical classification framework was built. In a later analysis, V and J genes were assigned by comparing TCR nucleotide sequences against IMGT/GENE-DB human TR gene sequences. The TCRdist pipeline was used in a later analysis to assign CDR3 sequences and most-parsimonious VDJ recombination scenarios. In a later analysis, each TCR beta chain was defined by its CDR3 amino acid sequence together with its V-gene family, and reads lacking a unique V-gene family were excluded. A later analysis removed 592 highly shared, low-generation-probability nucleotide sequences to deal with suspected cross-contamination and a sequencing artifact. A later analysis calculated a clonal expansion index for each public chain from normalized within-repertoire ranks of inferred template counts. In a later analysis, generation probabilities were computed with a VDJ recombination model fitted to out-of-frame rearrangements, and the resulting probabilities were checked against IGoR. Hypergeometric tests were used in a later analysis to score TCR-TCR, TCR-HLA and TCR-CMV co-occurrence, with a repertoire-size bias correction applied to the TCR pairs. To estimate false discovery rates, a later analysis permuted the HLA or CMV assignments 20 times. In a later analysis, co-occurring TCRs were grouped with DBSCAN, and TCRdist sequence similarity was added when clustering was performed within HLA-allele-positive subsets. For co-occurrence clustering, repertoires with fewer than 30,000 or more than 120,000 public chains were excluded, along with five repertoires with anomalous nucleotide sharing. The source is immuneACCESS, and TCRdb retained only in-frame sequences with V and J called. Part of the clones is not carried over; for the studies checked, unresolved V genes explain less than half of this, and the remainder is unexplained. V and J calls plus clone size are reproduced from that table; the DNA served to infer D and trimming. Present in this sample are just over 150,000 clones, 80% of which were seen just once. The top ten constitute 6.3% of the sample.

At the junction V is shortened by 0 bases and J by 2 bases; bases outside the gene matches: 5. The germline V gene sets CDR1 to SGDLS and CDR2 to YYNGEE. The CDR3, cysteine through phenylalanine, is 15 amino acids long. Solely the CDR3 DNA is kept, with 45 bases framed from the first base. As concerns this clone: Its antigen specificity is not known. No base quality information exists; no much larger clone differs at one position.

The cohort was made up of roughly 670 healthy bone marrow donors. Cohort members were all nominally healthy when sampled, although unrecorded immune exposures were likely present. The donor tested CMV seropositive, placing the donor among the approximately 310 seropositive members of the cohort. Every donor gave a peripheral blood sample, and the peripheral blood mononuclear cells from that sample were used for TCR beta sequencing. Genomic DNA was extracted from the blood cell samples with the Qiagen DNeasy Blood Extraction Kit. Sequencing was performed on PBMCs. This receptor chain uses TRBV9 and TRBJ2-7; the central 7 bases match TRBD1. The sequence was collected from a male donor in good health and CMV-seropositive. This receptor carries the CDR3 CASSVATGVTYEQYF. The sequence in DNA is TGTGCCAGCAGCGTAGCAACAGGGGTAACCTACGAGCAGTACTTC. Extended through the reference TRBV9 and TRBJ2-7 proteins, this CDR3 yields the full variable domain: DSGVTQTPKHLITATGQRVTLRCSPRSGDLSVYWYQQSLDQGLQFLIQYYNGEERAKGNILERFSAQQFPDLHSELNLSSLELGDSALYFCASSVATGVTYEQYFGPGTRLTVT.